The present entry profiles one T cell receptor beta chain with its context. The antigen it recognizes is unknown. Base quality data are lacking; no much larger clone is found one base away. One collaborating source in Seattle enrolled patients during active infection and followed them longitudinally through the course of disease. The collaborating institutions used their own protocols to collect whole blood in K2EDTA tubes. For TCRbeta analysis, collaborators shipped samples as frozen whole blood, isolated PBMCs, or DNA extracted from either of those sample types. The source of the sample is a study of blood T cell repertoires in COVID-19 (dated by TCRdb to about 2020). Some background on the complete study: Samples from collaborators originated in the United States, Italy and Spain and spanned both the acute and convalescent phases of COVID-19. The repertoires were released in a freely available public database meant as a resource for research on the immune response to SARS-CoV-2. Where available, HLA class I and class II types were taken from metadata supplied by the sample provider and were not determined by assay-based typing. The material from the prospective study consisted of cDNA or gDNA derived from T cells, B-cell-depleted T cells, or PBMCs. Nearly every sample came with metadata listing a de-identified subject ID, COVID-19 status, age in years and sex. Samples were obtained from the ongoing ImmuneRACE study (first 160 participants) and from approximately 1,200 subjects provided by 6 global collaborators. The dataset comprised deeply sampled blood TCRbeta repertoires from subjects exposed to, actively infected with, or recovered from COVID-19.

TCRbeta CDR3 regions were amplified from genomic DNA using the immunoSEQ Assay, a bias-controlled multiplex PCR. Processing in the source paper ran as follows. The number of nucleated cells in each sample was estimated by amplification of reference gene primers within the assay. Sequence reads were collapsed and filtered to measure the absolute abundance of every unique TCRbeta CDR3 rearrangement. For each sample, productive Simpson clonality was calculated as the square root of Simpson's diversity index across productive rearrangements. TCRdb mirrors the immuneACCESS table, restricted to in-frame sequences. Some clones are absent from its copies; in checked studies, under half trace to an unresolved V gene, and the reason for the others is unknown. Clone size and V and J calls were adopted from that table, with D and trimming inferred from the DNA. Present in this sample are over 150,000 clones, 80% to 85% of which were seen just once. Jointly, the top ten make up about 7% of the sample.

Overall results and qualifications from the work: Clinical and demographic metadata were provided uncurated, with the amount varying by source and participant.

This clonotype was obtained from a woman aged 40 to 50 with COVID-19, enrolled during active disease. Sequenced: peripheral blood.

The bases read TGTGCCAGCACTTTGGGACAAAACACTGAAGCTTTCTTT. Translated, this is CASTLGQNTEAFF. The chain is encoded by TRBV6-5 joined to TRBJ1-1; TRBD1 could be the D gene, as 6 bases match. The CDR3 holds 13 amino acids from the cysteine to the phenylalanine. Left in the record is the CDR3 DNA by itself, 39 bases read in frame from the first base. According to the germline V gene, CDR1 reads MNHEY and CDR2 reads SVGAGI. V was cut back by 7 bases and J by 2 bases, leaving a gap of 11 bases between them.